This T cell receptor beta chain was captured in a study of shared clonotypes between healthy human individuals. On the study more broadly: Participating donors consisted of a couple of women and a few men aged 18 to 49. Study-level findings and limits: How much donors shared clonotypes was expected to be affected by sequencing depth. In this cohort, only blood was sampled, and tissue repertoires likely differ.

Naive CD8 populations comprised CD45RO-negative cells positively selected for CCR7, excluding terminally differentiated effector memory CD45RA+ cells. As handled by the study authors: ImmunoSEQ junction-only sequences lacked quality scores, so their filtering differed. Here immunoSEQ multiplex PCR was the method, and the copy in TCRdb shows in-frame clones only, minus some. V, J and clone size were drawn from that table, and D and trimming were deduced from the DNA. This sample has a few million clones, with about 93% found just once. Turning to this clone: Its antigen remains unknown.

Germline CDR1 MGHRA, CDR2 YSYEKL. This CDR3 comprises 14 residues. V trimming: 2 bases; J trimming: 7 bases; junction bases outside the gene matches: 2. Sequencing used naive CD8+ T cells from PBMCs. This TCR derives from a man younger than 35 in good health. Some clones in this sample may be carry-over from other donors' samples. The V call is TRBV4-1, the J call TRBJ2-4, with 10 nucleotides matching TRBD2. CDR3 loop: CASSQSGRGNIQYF. DNA of the CDR3: TGCGCCAGCAGCCAAAGCGGGAGGGGCAACATTCAGTACTTC.